These T cell receptor beta chains were read from a single sample in a study of human T cells and chemical hapten exposure. TCRdb itself ran the RACE reads through MiXCR, one entry per CDR3 protein. This table has around 50,000 distinct CDR3 sequences, 9.3% appearing once. The sample was whole blood, taken in connection with sensitization to the hapten diphenylcyclopropenone (DPC). These TCRs come from a woman between 40 and 55 years old with alopecia areata. Some clones in this sample may be carry-over from other donors' samples. The CDR3 runs from the conserved cysteine through the conserved F or W. The D gene is left open where the match is weak. Part of the rows lack a size; the others show once, few, many or a class for expanded clones.

abundance	j_gene	d_gene	v_gene	CDR3aa	CDR3nt
many	TRBJ1-5	-	TRBV6-2/TRBV6-3	CASSYSIDGGQPQHF	TGTGCCAGCAGTTACTCGATCGACGGTGGTCAGCCCCAGCATTTT
many	TRBJ1-2	-	TRBV12-3/TRBV12-4	CASSLGAGQTNYGYTF	TGTGCCAGCAGTTTAGGGGCAGGCCAGACTAACTATGGCTACACCTTC
many	TRBJ2-7	-	TRBV10-3	CAISESGSYSYEQYF	TGTGCCATCAGTGAGTCAGGGTCCTACTCCTACGAGCAGTACTTC
many	TRBJ2-3	TRBD2	TRBV12-3/TRBV12-4	CASSLAGTSTDTQYF	TGTGCCAGCAGTTTAGCCGGGACTAGCACCGATACGCAGTATTTT
many	TRBJ1-1	-	TRBV12-3/TRBV12-4	CASSLQAENTEAFF	TGTGCCAGCAGTTTACAGGCTGAGAACACTGAAGCTTTCTTT
few	TRBJ2-7	TRBD2	TRBV20-1	CSAPGAGGLYEQYF	TGCAGTGCTCCGGGAGCGGGGGGGCTATACGAGCAGTACTTC
many	TRBJ2-5	-	TRBV12-3/TRBV12-4	CASSLPPGMETQYF	TGTGCCAGCAGTTTGCCGCCGGGGATGGAGACCCAGTACTTC
-	TRBJ2-1	TRBD2	TRBV6-2/TRBV6-3	CASSYGGGRYNEQFF	TGTGCCAGCAGTTACGGCGGGGGGCGTTACAATGAGCAGTTCTTC
many	TRBJ2-4	-	TRBV1	CTSSHSPGLFAKNTQYF	TGCACCAGCAGCCATTCCCCGGGATTGTTCGCCAAAAACACTCAGTACTTC
few	TRBJ2-3	TRBD2	TRBV7-8	CASSLARTSRQGDTQYF	TGTGCCAGCAGCTTAGCGCGGACTAGCCGTCAGGGAGATACGCAGTATTTT
few	TRBJ1-6	-	TRBV7-2	CASSFTVRERNNSPLHF	TGTGCCAGCAGCTTTACAGTCCGGGAGAGAAATAATTCACCCCTCCACTTT
many	TRBJ2-5	-	TRBV7-3	CASSLTQGLETQYF	TGTGCCAGCAGCTTAACGCAGGGTCTTGAGACCCAGTACTTC
few	TRBJ1-3	TRBD1	TRBV5-6	CASTSWTGRNTIYF	TGTGCCAGCACCTCCTGGACAGGTCGAAACACCATATATTTT
-	TRBJ2-3	-	TRBV7-2	CASSLNVAQYF	TGTGCCAGCAGCTTAAACGTCGCGCAGTATTTT
few	TRBJ2-3	-	TRBV6-2/TRBV6-3	CASRGTASPYTQYF	TGTGCCAGCCGGGGGACAGCTTCTCCGTATACGCAGTATTTT